This T cell receptor (beta chain) was identified in a study of chemoradiotherapy in HPV16-positive cancers. CDR3 length: 13 amino acids. TCRdb keeps only in-frame clones here, not all; method: immunoSEQ multiplex PCR. The sample records some 70,000 clones, 88% being singletons. Sequencing used blood, obtained from a patient who underwent chemoradiotherapy. This sequence joins TRBV12-2 and TRBJ1-1; the table's D call, TRBD1, was not checked against the DNA. TRBV12-2 constitutes a pseudogene. The receptor's source is a human donor with HPV-associated anogenital cancer. The CDR3 region is CASRLTVNTEAFF. DNA for the CDR3: TGTGCAAGTCGTTTGACAGTAAACACTGAAGCTTTCTTT.